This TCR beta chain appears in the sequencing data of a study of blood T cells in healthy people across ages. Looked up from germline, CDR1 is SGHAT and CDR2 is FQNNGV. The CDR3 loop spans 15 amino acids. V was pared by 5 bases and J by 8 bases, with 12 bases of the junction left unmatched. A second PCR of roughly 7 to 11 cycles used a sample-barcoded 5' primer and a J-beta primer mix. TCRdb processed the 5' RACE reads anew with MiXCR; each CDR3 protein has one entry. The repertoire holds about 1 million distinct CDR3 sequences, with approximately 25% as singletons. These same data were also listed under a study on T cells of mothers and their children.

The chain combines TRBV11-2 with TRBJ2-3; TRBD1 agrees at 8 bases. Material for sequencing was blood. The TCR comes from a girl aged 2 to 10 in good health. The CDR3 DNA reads TGTGCCAGCAGCCGGACAGGGATCCTATCGGGTACGCAGTATTTT. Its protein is CASSRTGILSGTQYF.